The clone carrying this TCR beta chain was recorded once. From germline, CDR1 is SEHNR and CDR2 FQNEAQ (reference sequence). This CDR3 contains 15 residues. Between the trimmed V and J ends, which lost 1 base and 3 bases, there was a span of 12 bases. Data came from immunoSEQ multiplex PCR; TCRdb stores just in-frame clones and leaves some out. The sample lists about 220,000 clones, roughly 90% seen once, with under 3% in the top ten. The data stem from a study of blood T cell repertoires in COVID-19. Across the study: There were acute and convalescent COVID-19 samples, and they came from the United States, Italy and Spain. Sample material is recorded as cDNA or gDNA derived from T cells, B-cell-depleted T cells, or PBMCs.

The source of this sequence is a woman in her 30s who had recovered from COVID-19. The chain carries TRBV7-9 and TRBJ1-2; tentative D call: TRBD1 (5 bases). Sequencing input: PBMCs or T cells enriched from blood (not recorded which). CDR3 bases: TGTGCCAGCAGCTTAGTGGTGGACAAATACTATGGCTACACCTTC. It specifies CASSLVVDKYYGYTF.